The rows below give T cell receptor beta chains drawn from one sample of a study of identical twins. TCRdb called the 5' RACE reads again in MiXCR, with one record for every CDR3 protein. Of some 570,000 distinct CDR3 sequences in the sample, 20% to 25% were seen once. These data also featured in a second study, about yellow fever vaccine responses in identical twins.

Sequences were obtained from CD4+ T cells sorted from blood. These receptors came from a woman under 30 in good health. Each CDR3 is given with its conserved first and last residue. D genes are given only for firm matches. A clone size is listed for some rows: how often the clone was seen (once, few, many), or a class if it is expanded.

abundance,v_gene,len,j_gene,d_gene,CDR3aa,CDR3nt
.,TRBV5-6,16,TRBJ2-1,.,CASSVDSSSSYNEQFF,TGTGCCAGCAGCGTCGACTCTTCGAGCTCCTACAATGAGCAGTTCTTC
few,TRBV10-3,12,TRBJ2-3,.,CATGGPGVTQYF,TGTGCCACTGGGGGGCCGGGGGTTACGCAGTATTTT
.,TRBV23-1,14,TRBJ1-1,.,CASSQPRPYTEAFF,TGCGCCAGCAGTCAACCCCGGCCATACACTGAAGCTTTCTTT
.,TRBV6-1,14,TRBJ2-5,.,CASTLGGATETQYF,TGTGCCAGCACGCTTGGGGGGGCTACGGAGACCCAGTACTTC
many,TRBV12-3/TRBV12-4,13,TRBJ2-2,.,CASSLKAAGELFF,TGTGCCAGCAGTTTAAAGGCGGCCGGGGAGCTGTTTTTT
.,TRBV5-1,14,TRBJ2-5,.,CASSSAGTMETQYF,TGCGCCAGCAGCTCCGCGGGCACAATGGAGACCCAGTACTTC
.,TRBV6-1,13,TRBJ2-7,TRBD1,CATRQGIAYEQYF,TGTGCCACCAGACAGGGGATCGCCTACGAGCAGTACTTC
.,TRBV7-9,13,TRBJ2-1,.,CASSLPVLNEQFF,TGTGCCAGCAGCTTACCCGTTCTCAATGAGCAGTTCTTC
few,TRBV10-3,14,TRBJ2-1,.,CAISGPLADNEQFF,TGTGCCATCAGTGGTCCCTTAGCGGACAATGAGCAGTTCTTC
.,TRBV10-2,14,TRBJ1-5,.,CASSPPGDNQPQHF,TGCGCCAGCAGCCCCCCCGGCGACAATCAGCCCCAGCATTTT
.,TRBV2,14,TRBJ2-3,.,CASSEGSKRPAQYF,TGTGCCAGCAGCGAGGGCTCGAAAAGACCCGCGCAGTATTTT
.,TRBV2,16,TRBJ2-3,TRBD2,CASSTETSGGENTQYF,TGTGCCAGCAGTACAGAGACTAGCGGGGGGGAGAATACGCAGTATTTT
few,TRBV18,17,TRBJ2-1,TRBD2,CASSPLALSGRINEQFF,TGTGCCAGCTCACCACTAGCTCTCAGCGGGAGGATAAATGAGCAGTTCTTC
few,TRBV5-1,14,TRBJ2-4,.,CASSLAGTGNIQYF,TGCGCCAGCAGCTTGGCCGGGACGGGAAACATTCAGTACTTC
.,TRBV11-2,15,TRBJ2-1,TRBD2,CASSSGGGLNNEQFF,TGTGCCAGCAGCTCCGGGGGGGGGCTAAACAATGAGCAGTTCTTC
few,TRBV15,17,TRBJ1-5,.,CATSRDSLSHSNQPQHF,TGTGCCACCAGCAGAGACAGTCTCAGCCATAGCAATCAGCCCCAGCATTTT
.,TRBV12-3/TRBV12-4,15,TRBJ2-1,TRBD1,CASSPQGRAYNEQFF,TGTGCCAGCAGTCCACAGGGGCGGGCCTACAATGAGCAGTTCTTC
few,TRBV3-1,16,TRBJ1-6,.,CASSQGRRGRNSPLHF,TGTGCCAGCAGCCAAGGAAGACGAGGACGGAATTCACCCCTCCACTTT
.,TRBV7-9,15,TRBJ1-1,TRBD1,CASSWAGQVNTEAFF,TGTGCCAGCAGCTGGGCGGGACAGGTGAACACTGAAGCTTTCTTT
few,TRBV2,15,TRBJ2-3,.,CASTARGDRTGTQYF,TGTGCCAGCACCGCCAGGGGCGACAGGACTGGAACGCAGTATTTT
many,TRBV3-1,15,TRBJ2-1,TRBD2,CASSQVGNGTSKQFF,TGTGCCAGCAGCCAAGTTGGGAACGGGACTAGCAAGCAGTTCTTC
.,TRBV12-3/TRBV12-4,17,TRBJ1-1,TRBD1,CASTPNPGQGMNTEAFF,TGTGCCAGCACCCCAAATCCGGGACAGGGGATGAACACTGAAGCTTTCTTT
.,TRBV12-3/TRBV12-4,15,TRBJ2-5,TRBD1,CASSTGQGTQETQYF,TGTGCCAGCAGTACAGGACAGGGAACACAAGAGACCCAGTACTTC
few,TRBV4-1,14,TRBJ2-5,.,CASSQVRRSETQYF,TGCGCCAGCAGCCAAGTTCGGAGAAGCGAGACCCAGTACTTC
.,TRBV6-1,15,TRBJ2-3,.,CASSPGTPTTDTQYF,TGTGCCAGCAGCCCCGGGACTCCGACCACAGATACGCAGTATTTT
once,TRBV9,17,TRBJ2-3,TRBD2,CASSEGPGLAATDTQYF,TGTGCCAGCAGCGAGGGACCAGGACTAGCGGCTACAGATACGCAGTATTTT
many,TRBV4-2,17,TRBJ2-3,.,CASSQDRASASTDTQYF,TGTGCCAGCAGCCAAGATAGGGCTAGCGCAAGCACAGATACGCAGTATTTT
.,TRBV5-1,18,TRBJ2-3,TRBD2,CASSPRLRSGASTDTQYF,TGCGCCAGCAGCCCTCGACTCCGAAGCGGGGCAAGCACAGATACGCAGTATTTT
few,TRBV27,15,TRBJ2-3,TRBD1,CASSFLGGEGDTQYF,TGTGCCAGCAGTTTCCTAGGGGGCGAAGGAGATACGCAGTATTTT
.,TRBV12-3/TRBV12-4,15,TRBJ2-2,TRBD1,CASSAGQVLWGELFF,TGTGCCAGCAGTGCGGGACAGGTGCTTTGGGGGGAGCTGTTTTTT
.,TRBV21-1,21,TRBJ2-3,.,CASSKRPVDTRSQTGTDTQYF,TGTGCCAGCAGCAAACGCCCTGTGGACACGCGATCCCAGACGGGCACAGATACGCAGTATTTT
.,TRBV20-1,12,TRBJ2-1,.,CSATLPYNEQFF,TGCAGTGCCACCCTCCCCTACAATGAGCAGTTCTTC
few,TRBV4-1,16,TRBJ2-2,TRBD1,CASSPQTGGMTGELFF,TGCGCCAGCAGCCCCCAGACAGGGGGTATGACCGGGGAGCTGTTTTTT
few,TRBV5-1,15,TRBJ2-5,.,CASSLRSGVEETQYF,TGCGCCAGCAGCTTGAGGTCAGGCGTTGAAGAGACCCAGTACTTC
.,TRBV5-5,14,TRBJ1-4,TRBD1,CASSPTGTGEKLFF,TGTGCCAGCAGCCCGACAGGGACAGGTGAAAAACTGTTTTTT
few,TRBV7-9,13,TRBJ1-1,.,CASSLPQVSEAFF,TGTGCCAGCAGCTTACCCCAGGTCTCTGAAGCTTTCTTT